This T cell receptor beta chain was documented in a study of T cell repertoires in cytomegalovirus infection. Turning to the study itself: Well-studied HLA-B-restricted epitopes and recently identified HLA-C-restricted epitopes of CMV were both used in the study. CMV infection plus the matching HLA type was flagged by public TCR beta signatures. General study points: Individuals carrying CMV plus the relevant HLA were identified by cumulative frequency of public TCR beta families. HLA-C-restricted CMV clonotypes gave the most frequent clonotype in two of eight donors.

As regards this clonotype: The antigen is undetermined.

J was trimmed by 4 bases and V by 4 bases; bases with no gene match: 3. The germline gives CDR1 MNHEY, CDR2 SVGAGI. CDR3 length equals 13 residues. TCRdb fed the reads into MiXCR, producing one record per CDR3 protein. Of approximately 120,000 distinct CDR3 sequences listed, 25% to 30% are singletons. This receptor was identified in a human donor in good health (CMV status not recorded). Some clones in this sample may be carry-over from other donors' samples. The source was CD8+ T cells from cultured PBMCs, collected from culture after CMV antigen stimulation. The chain combines TRBV6-5 with TRBJ1-1, with 7 nucleotides matching TRBD1. CDR3 sequence reads: CASSSYRGTEAFF. Here the CDR3 DNA reads TGTGCCAGCAGTTCTTACAGGGGCACTGAAGCTTTCTTT.